These T cell receptor beta chains were read from a single sample in a study of blood T cells in healthy people across ages. MiXCR was run by TCRdb on the 5' RACE reads, yielding one entry per CDR3 protein. The table records 650,000 to 800,000 distinct CDR3 sequences, under 45% of them present only once. The sample consisted of blood. These TCRs come from a man between 60 and 70 years old in good health. CDR3s leave out the opening cysteine and the closing phenylalanine or tryptophan. Size tells how often a clone was seen (once, few, many) or the class of an expanded clone, and some rows leave it out.

clone size: .
V gene: TRBV20-1
CDR3 protein: SAYRGTGSQETQY

clone size: few
V gene: TRBV4-1
CDR3 protein: ASSQDGGQGDFYGYT

clone size: .
V gene: TRBV12-3/TRBV12-4
CDR3 protein: ASSPGVGSPLH

clone size: .
V gene: TRBV20-1
CDR3 protein: SATTSPVGSPLH

clone size: .
V gene: TRBV6-2/TRBV6-3
CDR3 protein: ASRLESNTEAF

clone size: .
V gene: TRBV4-3
CDR3 protein: ASSQMITGTGGADTQY

clone size: .
V gene: TRBV12-3/TRBV12-4
CDR3 protein: ASSLMSSNQPQH

clone size: .
V gene: TRBV10-1
CDR3 protein: ASNPRDGSYNEQF

clone size: few
V gene: TRBV6-1
CDR3 protein: ASRTGTGGFDEQY

clone size: .
V gene: TRBV6-2/TRBV6-3
CDR3 protein: ASSKSRETQY

clone size: .
V gene: TRBV5-1
CDR3 protein: ASGFGAGEPTQY

clone size: .
V gene: TRBV20-1
CDR3 protein: SADPSSYNSPLH

clone size: .
V gene: TRBV4-3
CDR3 protein: ASSNHRTNEKLF

clone size: .
V gene: TRBV10-2
CDR3 protein: ASSESSAGIQY

clone size: .
V gene: TRBV7-3
CDR3 protein: ASSSLADPTDTQY

clone size: .
V gene: TRBV12-3/TRBV12-4
CDR3 protein: ASSTYDRWPYNEQF

clone size: many
V gene: TRBV6-6
CDR3 protein: ASSFPGQGNQPQH

clone size: .
V gene: TRBV21-1
CDR3 protein: ASSRETRTSQETQY

clone size: .
V gene: TRBV27
CDR3 protein: ASSLSTGTTSSYEQY

clone size: .
V gene: TRBV24-1
CDR3 protein: ASGQDTDTQY

clone size: few
V gene: TRBV11-2
CDR3 protein: ASRPGLAGPQETQY

clone size: .
V gene: TRBV9
CDR3 protein: ASSGGYRDKDTQY

clone size: few
V gene: TRBV25-1
CDR3 protein: ASSESGRLNYGYT

clone size: .
V gene: TRBV27
CDR3 protein: ASSSDRADTQY

clone size: .
V gene: TRBV7-3
CDR3 protein: ASSSSGQRVSTEAF

clone size: .
V gene: TRBV29-1
CDR3 protein: SAREGQQETQY

clone size: .
V gene: TRBV4-1
CDR3 protein: ASSPTSGPPYNEQF

clone size: .
V gene: TRBV12-3/TRBV12-4
CDR3 protein: ASSPYTGNSPLH

clone size: .
V gene: TRBV20-1
CDR3 protein: SATQGERGNQPQH

clone size: few
V gene: TRBV6-2/TRBV6-3
CDR3 protein: ASSHRETDTQY

clone size: .
V gene: TRBV5-1
CDR3 protein: ASSLTGTGVGEQY